Shown below are 21 T cell receptor beta chains from a single sample sequenced in a study of cytomegalovirus exposure and HLA in healthy donors. The PCR made use of 60 Vbeta and 13 Jbeta primers. The data were produced by immunoSEQ multiplex PCR, yet TCRdb's version contains in-frame clones alone and is incomplete. The data show roughly 170,000 clones, roughly four fifths seen once. Sequenced input: PBMCs. These receptors were taken from a female donor in good health and CMV-seronegative.

This clone was found once. V is TRBV7-6 and J is TRBJ2-3; weak D call: TRBD1 (6 bases). CDR3 length equals 17 residues. With 3 bases removed from V and 10 bases from J, the gap between germline ends came to 26 bases. Germline V gene lookup returns CDR1 SGHVS and CDR2 FNYEAQ. The CDR3 sequence is CASSFQPLGAGAGAQYF. CDR3 sequence (DNA): TGTGCCAGCAGCTTCCAACCATTGGGGGCAGGCGCTGGGGCGCAGTATTTT.

The table lists this clone with a few counts. J is TRBJ1-2 and V is TRBV19; D not certain. The CDR3 runs 15 residues. V lost 3 bases and J 2 bases, leaving 13 bases between the germline ends. Germline CDR1 LNHDA, CDR2 SQIVND (reference sequence). The CDR3 DNA is TGTGCCAGTAGTATGGGCTCTGGCAGGAACTATGGCTACACCTTC. It translates to CASSMGSGRNYGYTF.

V gene TRBV11-2 combines with J gene TRBJ1-6, with D uncertain. Per germline, CDR1 SGHAT and CDR2 FQNNGV. With 5 bases removed from V and 4 bases from J, the gap between germline ends came to 15 bases. This CDR3 is built from 16 residues. CDR3 sequence (DNA): TGTGCCAGCAGCGCGAAAATAGTCGCGTATAATTCACCCCTCCACTTT. It codes for CASSAKIVAYNSPLHF. Together with reference TRBV11-2 and TRBJ1-6, the CDR3 gives the full variable domain: EAGVAQSPRYKIIEKRQSVAFWCNPISGHATLYWYQQILGQGPKLLIQFQNNGVVDDSQLPKDRFSAERLKGVDSTLKIQPAKLEDSAVYLCASSAKIVAYNSPLHFGNGTRLTVT.

V is TRBV20-1 and J is TRBJ2-5; no reliable D call. Trimming stripped 5 bases from V and 4 bases from J, with 8 bases between. Germline loops: CDR1 DFQATT, CDR2 SNEGSKA (reference sequence). This CDR3 is 11 amino acids long. The CDR3 region is CSAPFGETQYF. The CDR3 DNA follows: TGCAGTGCTCCCTTCGGAGAGACCCAGTACTTC.

This chain uses TRBV7-3 with TRBJ2-2, with D possibly being TRBD2 (5 bases). This CDR3 has 13 amino acids. V lost 0 bases to trimming and J lost 10 bases, with 9 bases between them. Germline CDR1 and CDR2: SGHTA and FQGTGA. In DNA, the CDR3 is TGTGCCAGCAGCTTAACAATCCGGGAGGAGCTGTTTTTT. This encodes CASSLTIREELFF.

This clone has only one observation. The rearrangement uses TRBV4-1 and TRBJ2-5; D perhaps matches TRBD1 (6 bases). The J call may be mistaken, given a closer DNA end match to TRBJ2-7. Germline CDR1 MGHRA, CDR2 YSYEKL. The CDR3 length is 14 residues. CDR3 coding DNA: TGCGCCAGCAGCCAAGATCCAGGGGCCTACGAGCAGTACTTC. This encodes CASSQDPGAYEQYF.

The V call is TRBV11-3, the J call TRBJ2-3; D remains unclear. This CDR3 is built from 15 residues. V shed 5 bases and J shed 4 bases, with 16 bases lying between them. The germline V gene encodes CDR1 SGHNT and CDR2 YENEEA. CDR3 DNA: TGTGCCAGCAGCCCAGACTCCACGAGAGCAGATACGCAGTATTTT. Translating it yields CASSPDSTRADTQYF.

This clone appeared once. This sequence joins TRBV9 and TRBJ1-5; 7 positions match TRBD1. CDR1 and CDR2 from the germline V gene are SGDLS and YYNGEE. J lost 0 bases, V lost 3 bases, and 0 bases had no gene match. The CDR3 has 14 amino acids. The DNA for the CDR3 is TGTGCCAGCAGCGGGGACAGTAGCAATCAGCCCCAGCATTTT. This translates into CASSGDSSNQPQHF.

Points on this clone: Other DNA sequences in this sample translate to the same CDR3. The rearrangement uses TRBV28 and TRBJ2-2; TRBD1 might be the D (5 bases). Germline CDR1 reads MDHEN; CDR2 reads SYDVKM. Trimming took off 6 bases at V and 1 base at J, with 6 bases between the two ends. The CDR3 length is 13 residues. The CDR3 region has the DNA TGTGCCAGCAGAACAGGGAACACCGGGGAGCTGTTTTTT. Residues: CASRTGNTGELFF.

The J gene is TRBJ2-2, the V gene TRBV2, with 7 positions matching TRBD1. From germline, CDR1 is SNHLY and CDR2 FYNNEI. Losses at the gene ends were 3 bases for V and 7 bases for J; bases not matched to a gene: 5. This CDR3 has 14 amino acids. The CDR3 loop reads CASSETGSVGELFF. The CDR3, as DNA: TGTGCCAGCAGTGAGACAGGGAGTGTCGGGGAGCTGTTTTTT.

The V gene is TRBV13, the J gene TRBJ2-3; 11 bases align to TRBD2. The CDR3 runs 17 residues. Germline V gene sequence: CDR1 PRHDT, CDR2 FYEKMQ (reference sequence). Trimming took 5 bases from V and 2 from J; bases not matched to a gene: 9. The CDR3 spells CASSPRLTSGDTDTQYF. CDR3 DNA sequence: TGTGCCAGCAGCCCGCGTTTGACTAGCGGGGACACAGATACGCAGTATTTT.

The chain couples TRBV9 to TRBJ2-1, with 7 bases aligning to TRBD2. Germline lookup yields CDR1 SGDLS and CDR2 YYNGEE. The trim removed 2 bases at V and 4 bases at J, leaving 6 bases unmatched. The CDR3 contains 15 residues. The CDR3 coding sequence is TGTGCCAGCAGCGTGGGTAGCGGGCCTTACAATGAGCAGTTCTTC. It translates to CASSVGSGPYNEQFF.

V and J are TRBV30 and TRBJ2-7, with D possibly matching TRBD2 (7 bases). V lost 0 bases to trimming and J lost 5 bases, with 8 bases between them. CDR3 size: 12 residues. CDR1 is GTSNPN and CDR2 is SVGIG in the germline V gene (reference sequence). The CDR3: CAWSVGGHEQYF. The DNA for the CDR3 is TGTGCCTGGAGTGTGGGGGGGCACGAGCAGTACTTC.

This chain connects TRBV4-1 to TRBJ2-7; 10 nucleotides match TRBD2. The germline V gene encodes CDR1 MGHRA and CDR2 YSYEKL. V lost 3 bases to trimming and J lost 3 bases; unmatched junction nucleotides: 23. The CDR3 totals 21 residues. The CDR3 DNA sequence: TGCGCCAGCAGCCAGCAGCCTCCCTTAGCGGGAGGTCTCTCCTTAATCTACGAGCAGTACTTC. Its protein product is CASSQQPPLAGGLSLIYEQYF.

The chain is built from TRBV10-3 and TRBJ1-2; 10 bases align to TRBD1. The CDR3 has 15 residues. The junction had 4 bases not matched to a gene; V was cut back by 4 bases and J by 2 bases. CDR1 and CDR2 from the germline V gene are ENHRY and SYGVKD. CDR3 nucleotides: TGTGCCATCAGTGCCGGGGGACAGGGGAACTATGGCTACACCTTC. Its protein product is CAISAGGQGNYGYTF.

V and J are TRBV7-9 and TRBJ2-2, with D uncertain. The CDR3 totals 13 residues. The V end lost 5 bases, the J end lost 4 bases, and 8 bases lay between the germline ends. Looked up from germline, CDR1 is SEHNR and CDR2 is FQNEAQ (reference sequence). CDR3 DNA sequence: TGTGCCAGCAGCCCCATCCCCACCGGGGAGCTGTTTTTT. Encoded protein: CASSPIPTGELFF.

This clone appeared a few times. This chain joins TRBV5-1 and TRBJ1-1, with 9 bases matching TRBD1. The germline CDR1 and CDR2 sequences are SGHRS and YFSETQ. V dropped 4 bases and J dropped 5; count of bases not matched to a gene: 6. The CDR3 spans 14 residues. The CDR3 DNA reads TGCGCCAGCAGCAGAACAGGGGGCACAACTGAAGCTTTCTTT. Translation: CASSRTGGTTEAFF. Variable domain in full (rest from reference TRBV5-1 and TRBJ1-1): KAGVTQTPRYLIKTRGQQVTLSCSPISGHRSVSWYQQTPGQGLQFLFEYFSETQRNKGNFPGRFSGRQFSNSRSEMNVSTLELGDSALYLCASSRTGGTTEAFFGQGTRLTVV.

Comment on this clone: Other DNA sequences from this sample encode an identical CDR3 as well. This chain links TRBV29-1 with TRBJ2-3; TRBD1 agrees at 9 bases. V lost 1 base and J lost 3; bases outside the gene matches: 5. The CDR3 is 15 amino acids. Germline CDR1 reads SQVTM; CDR2 reads ANQGSEA. The CDR3 reads CSVEGGQGGTDTQYF. The CDR3 DNA follows: TGCAGCGTTGAAGGGGGACAGGGAGGGACAGATACGCAGTATTTT.

This clone was counted a few times. V gene TRBV14 combines with J gene TRBJ1-1; 8 bases are shared with TRBD1. The germline gives CDR1 SGHDN, CDR2 FVKESK. The CDR3 extends over 18 amino acids. Unmatched junction bases numbered 11, after V lost 0 bases and J lost 2 bases. The CDR3 region is CASSQDLYIGQGNTEAFF. The CDR3 DNA reads as TGTGCCAGCAGCCAAGATCTTTATATAGGACAGGGAAACACTGAAGCTTTCTTT.

The J gene is TRBJ2-2, the V gene TRBV7-9; 10 positions match TRBD2. CDR1 is SEHNR and CDR2 is FQNEAQ in the germline V gene (reference sequence). V was pared by 6 bases and J by 1 base, with 2 bases of the junction left unmatched. The CDR3 has 15 amino acids. The CDR3 bases are TGTGCCAGCAGATCTAGCGGGAGGAACACCGGGGAGCTGTTTTTT. Its translation: CASRSSGRNTGELFF.

This chain links TRBV15 with TRBJ2-5; 9 bases map to TRBD2. The CDR3 runs 15 residues. Looked up from germline, CDR1 is LNHNV and CDR2 is YYDKDF (reference sequence). V lost 0 bases, J lost 12 bases, and 11 bases stayed unmatched. Here the CDR3 reads CATSREVAGADGKYF. CDR3 sequence (DNA): TGTGCCACCAGCAGAGAAGTAGCGGGGGCAGATGGGAAGTACTTC. The variable domain in full, completed from reference TRBV15 and TRBJ2-5, reads DAMVIQNPRYQVTQFGKPVTLSCSQTLNHNVMYWYQQKSSQAPKLLFHYYDKDFNNEADTPDNFQSRRPNTSFCFLDIRSPGLGDTAMYLCATSREVAGADGKYFGPGTRLLVL.